The 7 T cell receptor beta chains given below trace back to one sample, sequenced in a study of blood T cell repertoires in COVID-19. Sequenced by immunoSEQ multiplex PCR; TCRdb stores in-frame clones only, minus some. The repertoire consists of roughly 200,000 clones, with more than 80% occurring once and the leading ten covering over 0.95%. The sample was PBMCs or T cells enriched from blood (not recorded which). These receptors were obtained from a young man who had recovered from COVID-19.

The rearrangement joins TRBV5-1 to TRBJ2-2, with TRBD2 matching 8 bases. The V segment lost 5 bases and the J segment 4 bases; nucleotides outside the gene matches: 7. Germline-derived CDR1 and CDR2 are SGHRS and YFSETQ. The CDR3 has 15 residues. The CDR3 coding sequence is TGCGCCAGCAGACGTGGGGCGGGAGGCACCGGGGAGCTGTTTTTT. Its protein product is CASRRGAGGTGELFF. Variable domain in full (rest from reference TRBV5-1 and TRBJ2-2): KAGVTQTPRYLIKTRGQQVTLSCSPISGHRSVSWYQQTPGQGLQFLFEYFSETQRNKGNFPGRFSGRQFSNSRSEMNVSTLELGDSALYLCASRRGAGGTGELFFGEGSRLTVL.

CDR3 DNA: TGTGCCAGCAGCTTTCTAGGGGTTGGTCAGCCCCAGCATTTT. It specifies CASSFLGVGQPQHF. The gene calls are TRBV7-2 and TRBJ1-5; TRBD1 is a possible D gene (5 bases). The CDR3 runs to 14 residues. Germline CDR1 reads SGHTA; CDR2 reads FQGNSA. Trimming took off 3 bases at V and 6 bases at J, with 12 bases between the two ends.

The genes are TRBV7-9 and TRBJ1-2; 7 bases agree with TRBD1. CDR3 length: 12 residues. Germline CDR1 and CDR2: SEHNR and FQNEAQ (reference sequence). V shed 3 bases and J 13 bases; nucleotides not matched to a gene: 8. The CDR3, as DNA: TGTGCCAGCAGCTTTCCCCTACAGGGGTGCACCTTC. Residues: CASSFPLQGCTF.

The chain has TRBV7-9 and TRBJ2-1; TRBD2 aligns across 13 bases. Unmatched junction bases numbered 6, after V lost 5 bases and J lost 8 bases. Looked up from germline, CDR1 is SEHNR and CDR2 is FQNEAQ (reference sequence). This CDR3 is built from 15 residues. The CDR3 is CASSPGLAGVDEQFF. CDR3 coding DNA: TGTGCCAGCAGCCCCGGACTAGCGGGAGTTGATGAGCAGTTCTTC. Supplemented by reference TRBV7-9 and TRBJ2-1, the full variable domain reads DTGVSQNPRHKITKRGQNVTFRCDPISEHNRLYWYRQTLGQGPEFLTYFQNEAQLEKSRLLSDRFSAERPKGSFSTLEIQRTEQGDSAMYLCASSPGLAGVDEQFFGPGTRLTVL.

The gene calls are TRBV4-3 and TRBJ1-2; no clear D. Germline CDR1 is LGHNA and CDR2 is YSLEER. Trimming removed 2 bases from V and 7 bases from J, with 11 bases in between. There are 13 residues in the CDR3. The CDR3 loop reads CASSQTQQTGYTF. CDR3 coding DNA: TGCGCCAGCAGCCAAACTCAACAGACTGGCTACACCTTC.

The chain links TRBV11-2 to TRBJ2-5; 7 bases are a match to TRBD1. There are 15 residues in the CDR3. Germline CDR1 SGHAT, CDR2 FQNNGV. V trimming: 5 bases; J trimming: 1 base; junction bases outside the gene matches: 7. The CDR3 DNA sequence: TGTGCCAGCAGCGGTAGCGCAGGGGGCCAAGAGACCCAGTACTTC. Protein: CASSGSAGGQETQYF.

This clone was counted a few times. The V call is TRBV4-2, the J call TRBJ2-1, with 7 bases fitting TRBD2. CDR3 length: 16 amino acids. CDR1 is LGHNA, CDR2 YNFKEQ, per germline. V was pared by 1 base and J by 6 bases, with 9 bases of the junction left unmatched. Here the CDR3 DNA reads TGTGCCAGCAGCCAAGGTTTGGCGGGAGCTTCCAATGAGCAGTTCTTC. It encodes CASSQGLAGASNEQFF.